This T cell receptor (beta chain) is drawn from a study of blood T cell repertoires in COVID-19. Study details: The United States, Italy and Spain provided the acute and convalescent COVID-19 samples. Sample material is recorded as cDNA or gDNA derived from T cells, B-cell-depleted T cells, or PBMCs.

With V trimmed by 4 bases and J by 9 bases, 13 bases remained unmatched. The CDR3 is 16 residues long. CDR1 is SGHRS, CDR2 YFSETQ, per germline. How the authors handled the data: For nucleated cells, counts were estimated from reference gene primer amplification. The data were produced by immunoSEQ multiplex PCR, yet TCRdb's version contains in-frame clones alone and is incomplete. Clone size and V and J calls were adopted from that table, with D and trimming inferred from the DNA. The table includes some 190,000 clones, approximately 83% detected once. The V gene is TRBV5-1, the J gene TRBJ2-1, with 10 nucleotides matching TRBD1. The TCR originated in a human donor with active or convalescent COVID-19. The donor label of this sample is uncertain. The specimen was peripheral blood. Written as DNA, the CDR3 is TGCGCCAGCAGCCCCCGGGACAGGGGAGGGTCCGGTGAGCAGTTCTTC. It translates to CASSPRDRGGSGEQFF.